This is a list of T cell receptor beta chains from one sample in a study of blood T cell repertoires in COVID-19. Repertoires were generated with immunoSEQ multiplex PCR, while TCRdb's copy carries only in-frame clones and drops some. The table lists approximately 51,000 clones, more than 85% of them singletons. Sequences were obtained from peripheral blood. The receptors shown here come from a middle-aged man with active COVID-19. Both conserved end residues are part of each CDR3. The D gene is left open where the match is weak. Not all rows give a size; the values are once, few, many and, for expanded clones, a class.

TGCAGCGTTGAATCGGGTTTCGGTGGCTACACCTTC | CSVESGFGGYTF | TRBJ1-2 | NA | TRBV29-1 | once
TGCGCCAGCAGCTTAGTGACTAGCGGCTACAATGAGCAGTTCTTC | CASSLVTSGYNEQFF | TRBJ2-1 | TRBD2 | TRBV5-1 | NA
TGTGCCAGCAGTCCTACACAGAACTATGGCTACACCTTC | CASSPTQNYGYTF | TRBJ1-2 | NA | TRBV6-5 | NA
TGTGCCAGCAGCCTGGGGACGGGAGGGGATACGCAGTATTTT | CASSLGTGGDTQYF | TRBJ2-3 | TRBD2 | TRBV7-2 | NA
TGTGCCAGCAGCTTGGAAAGGACAGGGACCTACGAGCAGTACTTC | CASSLERTGTYEQYF | TRBJ2-7 | TRBD1 | TRBV5-4 | few
TGTGCCACCCAAGTCAGAGGGGGCTCCTACAATGAGCAGTTCTTC | CATQVRGGSYNEQFF | TRBJ2-1 | NA | TRBV15 | NA
TGTGCCAGCAAACGTAGCGGGTACAATGAGCAGTTCTTC | CASKRSGYNEQFF | TRBJ2-1 | TRBD2 | TRBV6-5 | NA
TGCAGTGCTAGTCTCACAGAGGAGCAGTACTTC | CSASLTEEQYF | TRBJ2-7 | NA | TRBV20-1 | NA
TGCAGCGTTCAGACAGGGGCTAGCACAGATACGCAGTATTTT | CSVQTGASTDTQYF | TRBJ2-3 | TRBD1 | TRBV29-1 | once
TGTGCCAGCAGCCCGCTTTCGGAAGAGACCCAGTACTTC | CASSPLSEETQYF | TRBJ2-5 | NA | TRBV11-2 | NA
TGTGCCAGTAGTCCCACAGGGTTATACAATGAGCAGTTCTTC | CASSPTGLYNEQFF | TRBJ2-1 | NA | TRBV19 | NA
TGTGCCAGCAGCGGAACCGGGTCGACAGATACGCAGTATTTT | CASSGTGSTDTQYF | TRBJ2-3 | NA | TRBV7-9 | few
TGTGCCAGCAGTGTAGAACAGGGTCGTCGAACTGAAGCTTTCTTT | CASSVEQGRRTEAFF | TRBJ1-1 | NA | TRBV2 | NA
TGCGCCAGCAGCCCCAGATACGCAGGGACTGGAAACACCATATATTTT | CASSPRYAGTGNTIYF | TRBJ1-3 | NA | TRBV5-1 | NA
TGTGCCATCAGTCCAGGGGGCGGCTACACCTTC | CAISPGGGYTF | TRBJ1-2 | TRBD1 | TRBV10-3 | NA
TGTGCCTGGAGTGTACGATTCCGGGGACTCGAGCAGTACTTC | CAWSVRFRGLEQYF | TRBJ2-7 | NA | TRBV30 | NA